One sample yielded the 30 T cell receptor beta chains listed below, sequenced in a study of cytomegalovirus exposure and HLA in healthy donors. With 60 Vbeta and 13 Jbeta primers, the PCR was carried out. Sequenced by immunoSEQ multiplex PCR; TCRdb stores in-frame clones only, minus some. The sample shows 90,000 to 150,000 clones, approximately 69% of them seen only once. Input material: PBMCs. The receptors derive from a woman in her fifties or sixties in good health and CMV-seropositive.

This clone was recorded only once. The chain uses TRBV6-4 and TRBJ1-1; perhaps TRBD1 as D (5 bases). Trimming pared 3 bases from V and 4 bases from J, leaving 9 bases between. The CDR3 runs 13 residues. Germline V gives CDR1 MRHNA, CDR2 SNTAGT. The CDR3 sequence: CASSDRGGTEAFF. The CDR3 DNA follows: TGTGCCAGCAGTGATAGGGGTGGCACTGAAGCTTTCTTT.

The DNA for the CDR3 is TGTGCCAGCAGGTTCATCGCGGGACAGACTAGCAATCAGCCCCAGCATTTT. The encoded protein is CASRFIAGQTSNQPQHF. The chain links TRBV6-4 to TRBJ1-5; 7 bases fit TRBD1. Germline lookup yields CDR1 MRHNA and CDR2 SNTAGT. The V segment lost 6 bases and the J segment 0 bases; nucleotides outside the gene matches: 11. This CDR3 is built from 17 residues.

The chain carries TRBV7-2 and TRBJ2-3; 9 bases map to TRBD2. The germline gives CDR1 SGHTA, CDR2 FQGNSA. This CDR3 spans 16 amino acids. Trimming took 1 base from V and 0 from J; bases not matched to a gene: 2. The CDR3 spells CASSLGLAGSTDTQYF. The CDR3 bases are TGTGCCAGCAGCTTAGGTCTAGCGGGGAGCACAGATACGCAGTATTTT.

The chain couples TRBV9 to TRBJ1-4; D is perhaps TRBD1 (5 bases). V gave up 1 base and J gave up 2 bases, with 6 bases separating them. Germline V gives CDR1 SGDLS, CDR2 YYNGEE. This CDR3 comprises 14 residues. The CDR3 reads CASSVQGTNEKLFF. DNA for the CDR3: TGTGCCAGCAGCGTACAGGGCACTAATGAAAAACTGTTTTTT.

CDR3 amino acids: CAWIERAGANVLTF. DNA for the CDR3: TGTGCCTGGATTGAGAGGGCTGGGGCCAACGTCCTGACTTTC. This chain links TRBV30 with TRBJ2-6, with TRBD2 as a possible D gene (5 bases). The CDR3 is made up of 14 amino acids. Trimming cost V 4 bases and J 2 bases, with 9 bases left between them. Germline loops: CDR1 GTSNPN, CDR2 SVGIG (reference sequence).

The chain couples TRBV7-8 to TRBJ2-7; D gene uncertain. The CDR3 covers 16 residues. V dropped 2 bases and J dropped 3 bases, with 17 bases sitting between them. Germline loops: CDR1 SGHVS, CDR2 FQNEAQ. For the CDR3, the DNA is TGTGCCAGCAGCTTAAGCGCCCGCGATTATCTCTACGAGCAGTACTTC. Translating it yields CASSLSARDYLYEQYF.

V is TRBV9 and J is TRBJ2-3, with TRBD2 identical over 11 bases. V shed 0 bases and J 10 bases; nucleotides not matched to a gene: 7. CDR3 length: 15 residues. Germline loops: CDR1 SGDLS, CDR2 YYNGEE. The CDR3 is CASSVAGLAGSAQYF. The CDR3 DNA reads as TGTGCCAGCAGCGTAGCCGGACTAGCGGGTTCGGCGCAGTATTTT.

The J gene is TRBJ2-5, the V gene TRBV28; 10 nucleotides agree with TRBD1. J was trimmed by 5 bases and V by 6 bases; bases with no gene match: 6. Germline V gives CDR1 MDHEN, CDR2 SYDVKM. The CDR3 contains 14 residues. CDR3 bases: TGTGCCAGCAGGTCGACAGGGGGCCTGGAGACCCAGTACTTC. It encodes CASRSTGGLETQYF.

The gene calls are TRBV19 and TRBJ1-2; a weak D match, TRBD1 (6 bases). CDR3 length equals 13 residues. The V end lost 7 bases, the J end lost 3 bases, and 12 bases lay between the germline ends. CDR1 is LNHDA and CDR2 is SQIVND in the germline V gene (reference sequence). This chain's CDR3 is CASKGGTYYGYTF. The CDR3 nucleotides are TGTGCCAGTAAAGGGGGTACCTACTATGGCTACACCTTC.

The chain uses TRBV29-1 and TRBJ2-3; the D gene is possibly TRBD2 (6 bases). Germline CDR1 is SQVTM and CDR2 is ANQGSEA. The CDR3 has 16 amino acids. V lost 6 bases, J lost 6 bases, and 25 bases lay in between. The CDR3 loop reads CSVPPGGIAAWDTQYF. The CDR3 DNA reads TGCAGCGTCCCACCTGGCGGAATAGCGGCCTGGGATACGCAGTATTTT.

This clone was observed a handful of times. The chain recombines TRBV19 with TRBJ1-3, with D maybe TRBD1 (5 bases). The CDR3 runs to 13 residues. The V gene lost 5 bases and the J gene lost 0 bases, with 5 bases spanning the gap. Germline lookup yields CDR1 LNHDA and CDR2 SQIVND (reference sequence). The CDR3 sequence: CASSDSSGNTIYF. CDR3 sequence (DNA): TGTGCCAGTAGTGACAGCTCTGGAAACACCATATATTTT.

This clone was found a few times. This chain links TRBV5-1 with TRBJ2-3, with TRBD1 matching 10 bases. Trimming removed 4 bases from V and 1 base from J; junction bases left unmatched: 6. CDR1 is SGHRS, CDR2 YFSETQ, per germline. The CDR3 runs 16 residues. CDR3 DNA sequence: TGCGCCAGCAGCCGTTCCGGGACAGGGGGCACAGATACGCAGTATTTT. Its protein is CASSRSGTGGTDTQYF.

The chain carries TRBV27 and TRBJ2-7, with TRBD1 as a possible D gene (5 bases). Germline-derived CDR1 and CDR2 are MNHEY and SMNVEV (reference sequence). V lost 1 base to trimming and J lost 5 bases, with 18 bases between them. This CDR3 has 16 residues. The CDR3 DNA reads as TGTGCCAGCAGTTTATTTTGGGGCCTTAATATCGACGAGCAGTACTTC. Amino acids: CASSLFWGLNIDEQYF.

This CDR3 reads CASSPSGGLSYEQYF. In DNA form, the CDR3 reads TGCGCCAGCAGCCCCTCCGGGGGACTCTCCTACGAGCAGTACTTC. The rearrangement uses TRBV4-1 and TRBJ2-7, with D perhaps matching TRBD2 (6 bases). This CDR3 is built from 15 residues. Germline lookup yields CDR1 MGHRA and CDR2 YSYEKL. The V end was cut by 4 bases, the J end by 0 bases, with 13 bases between.

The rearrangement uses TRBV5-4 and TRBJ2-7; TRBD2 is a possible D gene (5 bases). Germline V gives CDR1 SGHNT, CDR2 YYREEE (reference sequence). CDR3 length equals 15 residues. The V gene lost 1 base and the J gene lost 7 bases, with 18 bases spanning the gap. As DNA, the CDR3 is TGTGCCAGCAGCTTGCAAGCTGCGGGCCCTCTGGAGCAGTACTTC. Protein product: CASSLQAAGPLEQYF. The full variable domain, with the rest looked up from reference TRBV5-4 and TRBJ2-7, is ETGVTQSPTHLIKTRGQQVTLRCSSQSGHNTVSWYQQALGQGPQFIFQYYREEENGRGNFPPRFSGLQFPNYSSELNVNALELDDSALYLCASSLQAAGPLEQYFGPGTRLTVT.

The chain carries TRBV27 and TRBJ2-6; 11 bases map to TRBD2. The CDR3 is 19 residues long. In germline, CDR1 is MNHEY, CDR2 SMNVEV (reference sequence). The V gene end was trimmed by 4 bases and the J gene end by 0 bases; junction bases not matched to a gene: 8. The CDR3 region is CASSSLAGGPNSGANVLTF. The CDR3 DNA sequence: TGTGCCAGCAGTTCATTAGCGGGGGGGCCGAACTCTGGGGCCAACGTCCTGACTTTC. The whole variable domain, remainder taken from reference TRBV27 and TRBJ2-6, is EAQVTQNPRYLITVTGKKLTVTCSQNMNHEYMSWYRQDPGLGLRQIYYSMNVEVTDKGDVPEGYKVSRKEKRNFPLILESPSPNQTSLYFCASSSLAGGPNSGANVLTFGAGSRLTVL.

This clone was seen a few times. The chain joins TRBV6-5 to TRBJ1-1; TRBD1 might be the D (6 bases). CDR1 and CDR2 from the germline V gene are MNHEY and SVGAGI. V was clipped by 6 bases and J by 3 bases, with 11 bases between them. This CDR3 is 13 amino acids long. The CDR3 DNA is TGTGCCAGCAGGGTGGGGGCATACACTGAAGCTTTCTTT. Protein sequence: CASRVGAYTEAFF.

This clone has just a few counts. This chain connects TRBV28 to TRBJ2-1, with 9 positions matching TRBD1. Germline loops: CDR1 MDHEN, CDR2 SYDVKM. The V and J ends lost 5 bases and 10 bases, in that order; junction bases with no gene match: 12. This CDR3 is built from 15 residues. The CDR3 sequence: CASSRPGQGGNEQFF. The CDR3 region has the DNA TGTGCCAGCAGTCGTCCGGGACAGGGTGGAAACGAGCAGTTCTTC.

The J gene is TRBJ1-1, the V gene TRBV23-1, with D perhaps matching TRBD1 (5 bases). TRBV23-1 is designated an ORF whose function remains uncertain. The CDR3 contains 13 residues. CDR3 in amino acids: CDGGTDLNTEAFF. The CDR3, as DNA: TGCGACGGCGGGACGGACCTAAACACTGAAGCTTTCTTT.

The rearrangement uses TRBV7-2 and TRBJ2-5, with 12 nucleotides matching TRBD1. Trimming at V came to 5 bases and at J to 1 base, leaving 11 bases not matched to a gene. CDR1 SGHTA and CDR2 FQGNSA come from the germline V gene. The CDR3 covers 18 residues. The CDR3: CASSLEGDRGPSQETQYF. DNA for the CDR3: TGTGCCAGCAGCCTAGAGGGGGACAGGGGGCCTTCCCAAGAGACCCAGTACTTC.

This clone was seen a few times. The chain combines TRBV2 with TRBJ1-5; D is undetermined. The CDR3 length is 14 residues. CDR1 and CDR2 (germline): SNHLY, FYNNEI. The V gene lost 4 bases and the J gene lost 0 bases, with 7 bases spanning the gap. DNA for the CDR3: TGTGCCAGCAGTGGACTCTATAGCAATCAGCCCCAGCATTTT. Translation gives CASSGLYSNQPQHF.

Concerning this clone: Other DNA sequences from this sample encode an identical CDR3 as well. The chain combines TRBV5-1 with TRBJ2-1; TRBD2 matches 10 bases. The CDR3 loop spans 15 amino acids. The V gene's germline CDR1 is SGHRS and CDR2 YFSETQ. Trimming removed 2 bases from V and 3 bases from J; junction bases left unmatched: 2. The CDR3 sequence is CASSLSSGGYNEQFF. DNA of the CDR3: TGCGCCAGCAGCTTATCTAGCGGGGGCTACAATGAGCAGTTCTTC. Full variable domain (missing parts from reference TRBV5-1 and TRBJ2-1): KAGVTQTPRYLIKTRGQQVTLSCSPISGHRSVSWYQQTPGQGLQFLFEYFSETQRNKGNFPGRFSGRQFSNSRSEMNVSTLELGDSALYLCASSLSSGGYNEQFFGPGTRLTVL.

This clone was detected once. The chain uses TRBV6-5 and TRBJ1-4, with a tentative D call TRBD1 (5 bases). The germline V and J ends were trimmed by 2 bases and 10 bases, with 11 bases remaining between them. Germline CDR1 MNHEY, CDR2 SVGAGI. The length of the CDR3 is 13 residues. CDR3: CASSYDTQGKLFF. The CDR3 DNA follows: TGTGCCAGCAGTTACGATACTCAGGGAAAACTGTTTTTT.

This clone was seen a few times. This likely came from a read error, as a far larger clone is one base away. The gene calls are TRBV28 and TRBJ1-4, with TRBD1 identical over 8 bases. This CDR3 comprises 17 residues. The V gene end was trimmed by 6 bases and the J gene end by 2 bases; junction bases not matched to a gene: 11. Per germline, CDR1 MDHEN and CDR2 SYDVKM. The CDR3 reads CASSARTGTFTNEKLFF. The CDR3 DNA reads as TGTGCCAGCAGCGCGAGGACAGGGACGTTTACTAATGAAAAACTGTTTTTT.

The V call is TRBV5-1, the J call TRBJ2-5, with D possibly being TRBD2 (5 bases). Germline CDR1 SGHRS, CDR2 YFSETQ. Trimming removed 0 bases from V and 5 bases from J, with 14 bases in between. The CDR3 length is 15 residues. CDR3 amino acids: CASSLEGSVRETQYF. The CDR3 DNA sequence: TGCGCCAGCAGCTTGGAAGGGAGCGTCAGGGAGACCCAGTACTTC.

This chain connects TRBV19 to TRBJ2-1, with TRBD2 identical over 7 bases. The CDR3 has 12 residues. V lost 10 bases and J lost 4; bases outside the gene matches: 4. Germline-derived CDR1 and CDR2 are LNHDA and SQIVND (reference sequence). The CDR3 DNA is TGTGCCACAGGACTAGTTTACAATGAGCAGTTCTTC. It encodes CATGLVYNEQFF.

CDR3 loop: CASSRRAGGARGQETQYF. The CDR3 region has the DNA TGTGCCAGCTCCCGGCGGGCAGGAGGAGCCCGGGGCCAAGAGACCCAGTACTTC. This rearrangement joins TRBV18 to TRBJ2-5, with TRBD2 as a possible D gene (5 bases). The CDR3 contains 18 residues. V shed 6 bases and J shed 1 base, with 24 bases lying between them. CDR1 and CDR2 from the germline V gene are KGHSH and LQKENI.

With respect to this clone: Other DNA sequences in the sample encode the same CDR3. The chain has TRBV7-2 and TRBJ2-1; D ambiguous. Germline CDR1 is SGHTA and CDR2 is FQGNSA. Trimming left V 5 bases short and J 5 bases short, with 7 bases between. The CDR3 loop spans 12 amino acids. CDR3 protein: CASSLNNNEQFF. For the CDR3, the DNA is TGTGCCAGCAGCCTTAATAACAATGAGCAGTTCTTC. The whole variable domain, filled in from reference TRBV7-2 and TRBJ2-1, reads GAGVSQSPSNKVTEKGKDVELRCDPISGHTALYWYRQSLGQGLEFLIYFQGNSAPDKSGLPSDRFSAERTGGSVSTLTIQRTQQEDSAVYLCASSLNNNEQFFGPGTRLTVL.

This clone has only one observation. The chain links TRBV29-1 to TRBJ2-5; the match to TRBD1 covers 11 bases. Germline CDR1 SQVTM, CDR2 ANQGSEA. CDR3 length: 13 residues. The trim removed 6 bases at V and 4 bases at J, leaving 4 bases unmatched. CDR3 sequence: CSVGGQGGETQYF. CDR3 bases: TGCAGCGTAGGGGGACAGGGGGGAGAGACCCAGTACTTC. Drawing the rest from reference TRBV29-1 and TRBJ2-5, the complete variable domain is SAVISQKPSRDICQRGTSLTIQCQVDSQVTMMFWYRQQPGQSLTLIATANQGSEATYESGFVIDKFPISRPNLTFSTLTVSNMSPEDSSIYLCSVGGQGGETQYFGPGTRLLVL.

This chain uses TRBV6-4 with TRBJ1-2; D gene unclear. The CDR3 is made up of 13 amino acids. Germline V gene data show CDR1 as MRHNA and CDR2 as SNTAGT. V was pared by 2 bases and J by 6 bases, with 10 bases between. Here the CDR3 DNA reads TGTGCCAGCAGTGACCCTCGCCTACATGGCTACACCTTC. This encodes CASSDPRLHGYTF.